The T cell receptor beta chain described here comes from a study of blood T cell repertoires in COVID-19 (dated by TCRdb to between 2020 and 2021). About the study as a whole: Collaborator samples came from the United States, Italy and Spain and covered acute and convalescent phases of COVID-19. Subjects who had been exposed to COVID-19, were actively infected with it, or had recovered from it provided the deeply sampled blood TCRbeta repertoires that made up the dataset. Samples came from the ongoing ImmuneRACE study (first 160 participants) plus 1,254 subjects from 6 global collaborators. Where available, HLA class I and class II types were taken from metadata supplied by the sample provider and were not determined by assay-based typing. The repertoires were released in a freely available public database meant as a resource for research on the immune response to SARS-CoV-2. A de-identified subject ID, COVID-19 status, age in years and sex were almost always included in the sample metadata. The prospective study material was composed of cDNA or gDNA derived from T cells, B-cell-depleted T cells, or PBMCs.

The immunoSEQ Assay, a bias-controlled multiplex PCR, was used to amplify TCRbeta CDR3 regions from genomic DNA. The source study handled its data this way. Nucleated cell counts per sample were estimated from amplification of reference gene primers within the assay. To quantify the absolute abundance of each unique TCRbeta CDR3 rearrangement, sequence reads were collapsed and filtered. For each sample, productive Simpson clonality was calculated as the square root of Simpson's diversity index across productive rearrangements. The table was pulled from immuneACCESS by TCRdb, which kept in-frame rearrangements only. Such tables lose some clones; where checked, under half of the loss comes from unresolved V genes, and the rest has no known cause. D and trimming come from the DNA, and the V and J calls and clone size come from that table. The sample table contains over 600,000 clones; only one count was recorded for about 87% of them. The ten top clones hold 0.2% to 0.3% of the sample.

Collaborating institutions collected whole blood in K2EDTA tubes following their own protocols. For TCRbeta analysis, collaborators shipped samples in one of three forms: frozen whole blood, isolated PBMCs, or DNA extracted from either of those sample types. The paper's findings and limits, for the study overall: The amount of clinical and demographic metadata varied by source and participant and was provided uncurated.

A single count supports this clone. The specificity of this receptor is unknown. Base quality data are lacking; no much larger clone is found one base away. At the junction V is shortened by 6 bases and J by 4 bases, with 12 bases in between. The CDR3 numbers 13 residues from cysteine through phenylalanine. The CDR3 DNA has 39 bases and is translated from base 1. Looking up the germline V gene yields CDR1 SNHLY and CDR2 FYNNEI. This receptor was obtained from a woman aged 18 to 35 with acute or convalescent COVID-19. This chain joins TRBV2 to TRBJ1-1; matching of 5 bases hints at TRBD1 as the D gene. Sequenced input: peripheral blood. The CDR3 region reads CASRIDSTTEAFF. Here is the DNA: TGTGCCAGCAGAATAGACAGCACCACTGAAGCTTTCTTT.